The text below deals with one T cell receptor (beta chain). V gave up 0 bases and J gave up 5 bases, with 7 bases separating them. The CDR3 covers 13 residues. CDR1 and CDR2 (germline): LGHDT, YNNKEL (reference sequence). In the authors' workflow: Using reference gene primer amplification, nucleated cell counts were estimated. Sequenced by immunoSEQ multiplex PCR; TCRdb stores in-frame clones only, minus some. Clonal size and the V and J genes are those of that table, whereas D and trimming came from the DNA. The sample shows just under 250,000 clones, about 86% of them seen only once. This specimen belongs to a study of blood T cell repertoires in COVID-19. The wider study: The United States, Italy and Spain provided the acute and convalescent COVID-19 samples. T cells, B-cell-depleted T cells, or PBMCs supplied cDNA or gDNA.

The V and J genes are TRBV3-1 (or the pseudogene TRBV3-2) and TRBJ1-2; D remains unclear. The sample comprised peripheral blood. This clonotype was sampled from a woman under 40 who had recovered from COVID-19. The CDR3 bases are TGTGCCAGCAGCCAAGAGGGCAGGTATGGCTACACCTTC. Its translation is CASSQEGRYGYTF.